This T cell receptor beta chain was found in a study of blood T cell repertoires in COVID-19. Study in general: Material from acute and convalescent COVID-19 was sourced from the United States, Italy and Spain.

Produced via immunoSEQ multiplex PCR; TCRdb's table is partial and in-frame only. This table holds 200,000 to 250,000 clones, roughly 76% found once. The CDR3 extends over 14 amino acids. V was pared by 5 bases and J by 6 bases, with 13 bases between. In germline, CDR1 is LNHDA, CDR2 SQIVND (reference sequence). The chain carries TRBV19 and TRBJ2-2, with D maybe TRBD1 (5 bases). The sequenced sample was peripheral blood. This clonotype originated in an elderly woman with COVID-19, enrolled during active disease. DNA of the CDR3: TGTGCCAGTAGTCCCCAGACAGAGTCCGGGGAGCTGTTTTTT. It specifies CASSPQTESGELFF.